The clone carrying this TCR beta chain turned up a few times. Its antigen is not known. This sample is part of a study of T-cell memory formation after mild COVID-19. Study background: TCR clustering was largely donor specific.

TCRdb itself ran the 5' RACE reads through MiXCR, one entry per CDR3 protein. There are 190,000 or so distinct CDR3 sequences in the sample; around 30% occur only once, and over 10% lies in the top ten. Losses at the gene ends were 5 bases for V and 5 bases for J; bases not matched to a gene: 9. Germline V gives CDR1 SGHAT, CDR2 FQNNGV. The CDR3 has 15 amino acids. Study-level findings and limits: Researchers report contracting CD4+ clones mostly in CM and EM, with CD8+ clones in EMRA. A second wave expanding day 15 to 37 was CD4+-biased; contracting clones were balanced.

The V gene is TRBV11-2, the J gene TRBJ2-5; 9 bases map to TRBD2. Source material: PBMCs or a T cell subset sorted from them (not recorded which). This clonotype originated in an adult woman who had mild COVID-19 (a few samples of this study predate the infection). Cell type and time point are not known. In nucleotides, the CDR3 is TGTGCCAGCAGCAACATAGCGGGAGTAACGGAGACCCAGTACTTC. Protein product: CASSNIAGVTETQYF.